This is a list of T cell receptor beta chains from one sample in a study of T cell repertoires in cytomegalovirus infection. MiXCR was run by TCRdb on the reads, yielding one entry per CDR3 protein. The sample comprises some 160,000 distinct CDR3 sequences, roughly a sixth of which are singletons, and approximately 19% rests with the top ten. Sequenced sample: CD8+ T cells from PBMCs. The source is a human donor in good health (CMV status not recorded). Some clones in this sample may be carry-over from other donors' samples. The CDR3 runs from the conserved cysteine through the conserved F or W. D genes are given only for firm matches. Clone size, where shown, is once, few, many, or a class for clones that have expanded.

D	size	V	J	DNA	CDR3
.	few	TRBV7-2	TRBJ2-7	TGTGCCAGCAGCGGGGAGGTACGGACCTACGAGCAGTACTTC	CASSGEVRTYEQYF
.	.	TRBV12-3/TRBV12-4	TRBJ1-2	TGTGCCAGCAGTTTTCCGGGACATACGCTCTATGGCTACACCTTC	CASSFPGHTLYGYTF
TRBD2	many	TRBV20-1	TRBJ2-7	TGCAGTGCTAGAGATCCTAGCGGAATCTACGAGCAGTACTTC	CSARDPSGIYEQYF
TRBD2	few	TRBV7-6	TRBJ2-1	TGTGCCAGCAGCCCACTAGACCGGGAGGGCTGGAATGAGCAGTTCTTC	CASSPLDREGWNEQFF
.	.	TRBV6-2/TRBV6-3	TRBJ1-1	TGTGCCAGCAGCCCCCCGGACACTCACGGAGCTTTCTTT	CASSPPDTHGAFF
.	few	TRBV7-6	TRBJ2-7	TGTGCCACCGATCAAGCGGGCCTCCCCTACGAGCAGTACTTC	CATDQAGLPYEQYF
.	few	TRBV19	TRBJ2-1	TGTGCCAGTAGCAGACTCAGGGAGGACCTACTTTACAATGAGCAGTTCTTC	CASSRLREDLLYNEQFF
TRBD1	.	TRBV7-2	TRBJ2-7	TGTGCCAGCAGCCCCAGACAGGGTGCCTACAAGCAGTACTTC	CASSPRQGAYKQYF
.	.	TRBV14	TRBJ2-4	TGTGCCAGCAGCCAACCCACGGACCCACACGGCATTCAGTACTTC	CASSQPTDPHGIQYF
.	.	TRBV6-2/TRBV6-3	TRBJ2-5	TGTGCCAGCAGTTACTCGACGGTGAGAGTAGGCCAAGAGACCCAGTACTTC	CASSYSTVRVGQETQYF
.	.	TRBV6-2/TRBV6-3	TRBJ1-1	TGTGCCAGCAGACCCGCAGAAAGGTGGACTGAAGCTTTCTTT	CASRPAERWTEAFF
.	.	TRBV7-9	TRBJ2-7	TGTGCCAGCAGCATCGACTACGAGCAGTACTTC	CASSIDYEQYF
.	.	TRBV7-2	TRBJ1-1	TGTGCCAGCACCACGCGGAGTGGGATAGACACTGAAGCTTTCTTT	CASTTRSGIDTEAFF
.	.	TRBV7-2	TRBJ2-4	.	CASSFRRAGTARSEADSQYF
TRBD2	.	TRBV7-6	TRBJ2-7	TGTGCCAGCAGCCGTGAACCTAGCGGGAGCCCGTACGAGCAGTACTTC	CASSREPSGSPYEQYF
.	few	TRBV7-9	TRBJ2-7	TGTGCCAGCAGCCGACCCGGGGGAGGTCACGAGCAGTACTTC	CASSRPGGGHEQYF
.	.	TRBV9	TRBJ2-3	TGTGCCAGCAGCCTCAGACTGACAGATACGCAGTATTTT	CASSLRLTDTQYF
TRBD2	few	TRBV6-2/TRBV6-3	TRBJ2-1	TGTGCCAGCAGTTACCCGATGGGACTAGCGGGAGGGGCCTACAATGAGCAGTTCTTC	CASSYPMGLAGGAYNEQFF
.	.	TRBV5-1	TRBJ2-4	TGCGCCAGCAGCTTTCCTAAGAAAAACATTCAGTACTTC	CASSFPKKNIQYF
TRBD1	few	TRBV7-2	TRBJ2-7	TGTGCCAGCAGCTCACGGGACAGTGTCTACGAGCAGTACTTC	CASSSRDSVYEQYF
.	.	TRBV6-4	TRBJ2-3	TGTGCCATCACGCCCGTAGATACGCAGTATTTT	CAITPVDTQYF
.	few	TRBV12-3/TRBV12-4	TRBJ2-7	TGTGCCAGCAGTTTGCTCGGGACCTACGAGCAGTACTTC	CASSLLGTYEQYF
.	.	TRBV7-2	TRBJ2-1	TGTGCCAGCAGCTTAGAAGTCTACAATGAGCAGTTCTTC	CASSLEVYNEQFF
.	few	TRBV25-1	TRBJ2-4	TGTGCCAGCGTGGGACACCAAAACATTCAGTACTTC	CASVGHQNIQYF
.	.	TRBV7-3	TRBJ2-7	TGTGCCAGCAGCTTAAACGGGATCGAGCAGTACTTC	CASSLNGIEQYF
TRBD1	.	TRBV7-9	TRBJ2-7	TGTGCCAGCAGCCCCGGGACAGACTACGAGCAGTACTTC	CASSPGTDYEQYF
TRBD2	.	TRBV7-4	TRBJ2-2	TGTGCCAGCAGCTTATGTCGACTAGCGGGACTCACCGGGGAGCTGTTTTTT	CASSLCRLAGLTGELFF
.	.	TRBV29-1	TRBJ1-1	TGCAGCGTTGATCGGGGCATGAACACTGAAGCTTTCTTT	CSVDRGMNTEAFF
.	.	TRBV7-2	TRBJ2-5	TGTGCCAGCAGCTTATCGATAGGACTCCAAGAGACCCAGTACTTC	CASSLSIGLQETQYF
.	.	TRBV7-6	TRBJ1-1	TGTGCCAGCAGCTCTCTGTACATGAACACTGAAGCTTTCTTT	CASSSLYMNTEAFF
.	.	TRBV7-9	TRBJ2-5	TGTGCCAGCAGCAAGGGGCCAGAGACAGACCAAGAGACCCAGTACTTC	CASSKGPETDQETQYF
.	.	TRBV6-5	TRBJ2-5	TGTGCCAGCAGTTGGGGGGAAGGGGTCCGAGAGACCCAGTACTTC	CASSWGEGVRETQYF
.	.	TRBV7-9	TRBJ2-7	TGTGCCAGCAGCTGGGACACCTCCGAGCAGTACTTC	CASSWDTSEQYF
.	.	TRBV7-9	TRBJ1-2	TGTGCCAGCAGCTTAGTCACAAGTTATGGCTACACCTTC	CASSLVTSYGYTF
.	.	TRBV6-2/TRBV6-3	TRBJ2-1	TGTGCCAGCAGTTGGGTCTACAATGAGCAGTTCTTC	CASSWVYNEQFF
TRBD2	.	TRBV6-5	TRBJ2-1	TGTGCCAGCAGTCGACGACTAGCGAGTTACAATGAGCAGTTCTTC	CASSRRLASYNEQFF
.	.	TRBV7-9	TRBJ2-3	TGTGCCAGCAGCTTAAGGGGCTCTAGCACAGATACGCAGTATTTT	CASSLRGSSTDTQYF
.	few	TRBV7-9	TRBJ1-5	TGTGCCAGCAGCTTAGGTGCAGACAATCAGCCCCAGCATTTT	CASSLGADNQPQHF
.	few	TRBV7-2	TRBJ2-7	TGTGCCAGCAGCCCAAATAACTATGAGCAGTACTTC	CASSPNNYEQYF
TRBD1	.	TRBV2	TRBJ1-2	TGTGCCAGGACGGGACAGAACTATGGCTACACCTTC	CARTGQNYGYTF
.	few	TRBV7-2	TRBJ2-1	TGTGCCAGCAACTTCCCCCGTGGGGGGAGTCCCCCCTACAATGAGCAGTTCTTC	CASNFPRGGSPPYNEQFF
.	few	TRBV2	TRBJ2-1	TGTGCCAGCAGTCGCTTCAGGGGGGATGAGCAGTTCTTC	CASSRFRGDEQFF
TRBD2	few	TRBV7-6	TRBJ2-3	TGTGCCAGCAGCTCCGGGACTAGCGGGAGAGGCACAGATACGCAGTATTTT	CASSSGTSGRGTDTQYF
.	.	TRBV6-6	TRBJ2-7	TGTGCCAGCAGTTACTCCCGCTCCTACGAGCAGTACTTC	CASSYSRSYEQYF
.	few	TRBV19	TRBJ1-1	TGTGCCAGTCATCGAGGCACTGAAGCTTTCTTT	CASHRGTEAFF
TRBD1	few	TRBV12-3/TRBV12-4	TRBJ2-1	TGTGCCAGCAGTCCGGACAGGGGAGTGTACAATGAGCAGTTCTTC	CASSPDRGVYNEQFF
.	few	TRBV7-8	TRBJ1-5	TGTGCCAGCAGCGACAGGACGGAAGATCAGCCCCAGCATTTT	CASSDRTEDQPQHF
TRBD1	.	TRBV7-3	TRBJ2-7	TGTGCCAGCAGCCTATCCGGGACAGGATCCTACGAGCAGTACTTC	CASSLSGTGSYEQYF
TRBD1	.	TRBV6-2/TRBV6-3	TRBJ2-1	TGTGCCAGCGGCCTAAGGGACAGGGATTACAATGAGCAGTTCTTC	CASGLRDRDYNEQFF
TRBD1	few	TRBV7-2	TRBJ2-5	TGTGCCAGCAGCTTCTTGGGACAGGATTTGGGGGAGACCCAGTACTTC	CASSFLGQDLGETQYF
.	.	TRBV29-1	TRBJ2-5	TGCAGCGTCTGGGACCTCAAAGAGACCCAGTACTTC	CSVWDLKETQYF
TRBD2	once	TRBV15	TRBJ2-6	TGTGCCACCAGCGGTGGCGTGACTAGCGGGAGGAACTCTGGGGCCAACGTCCTGACTTTC	CATSGGVTSGRNSGANVLTF
.	few	TRBV12-3/TRBV12-4	TRBJ2-3	TGTGCCAGCAGCCCCACCGGTGAAGGGAAGTTCGATACGCAGTATTTT	CASSPTGEGKFDTQYF
.	.	TRBV7-2	TRBJ1-2	TGTGCCAGCATCCGGGACGGCTATGGCTACACCTTC	CASIRDGYGYTF
TRBD2	few	TRBV25-1	TRBJ2-1	TGTGCCAGCAGAACAACTGCGGGGGGAGCCAATGAGCAGTTCTTC	CASRTTAGGANEQFF
.	few	TRBV7-2	TRBJ1-1	TGTGCCAGCAGCTTAGGATGGCACGGAAACACTGAAGCTTTCTTT	CASSLGWHGNTEAFF
.	.	TRBV7-2	TRBJ2-1	TGTGCCAGCAGCGTGGGGGGTTTGGGTAATGAGCAGTTCTTC	CASSVGGLGNEQFF
TRBD1	.	TRBV29-1	TRBJ2-5	TGCAGCGTTGATAGGACAGGGCTAGGAGAGACCCAGTACTTC	CSVDRTGLGETQYF
.	.	TRBV20-1	TRBJ2-3	TGCAGTGCTCTGATGGGGGGTCGGGCAGATACGCAGTATTTT	CSALMGGRADTQYF